These 3 T cell receptor beta chains originate from one sample sequenced in a study of T cell responses to AZD1222 COVID-19 vaccine. Data came from immunoSEQ multiplex PCR; TCRdb stores just in-frame clones and leaves some out. The sample consists of 150,000 to 200,000 clones, 92% of them appearing once. Material: peripheral blood, obtained 28 days after the second AZD1222 dose. Receptor source: an adult who received the AZD1222 COVID-19 vaccine.

This chain links TRBV28 with TRBJ2-5, with 11 bases fitting TRBD2. V shed 7 bases, J shed 5 bases, and the junction held 6 bases outside the gene matches. The CDR3 contains 14 residues. CDR1 is MDHEN and CDR2 is SYDVKM in the germline V gene. Here the CDR3 DNA reads TGTGCCAGCACCGTAGCGGGAGGGCAGGAGACCCAGTACTTC. Translating gives CASTVAGGQETQYF.

This CDR3 reads CASSYVQGAGNEQYF. CDR3 sequence (DNA): TGTGCCAGCAGTTACGTCCAGGGCGCAGGGAACGAGCAGTACTTC. The chain carries TRBV6-5 and TRBJ2-7, with D possibly TRBD1 on 5 matching bases. From germline, CDR1 is MNHEY and CDR2 SVGAGI. Trimming stripped 2 bases from V and 5 bases from J, with 16 bases between. The CDR3 sequence is 15 residues long.

The chain links TRBV12-3 or TRBV12-4 to TRBJ2-2, with D unclear. V shed 9 bases and J shed 5 bases, with 7 bases lying between them. CDR3 length equals 11 residues. Here the CDR3 DNA reads TGTGCCAGTCGGTGGACCGGGGAGCTGTTTTTT. Translation: CASRWTGELFF.